This T cell receptor (beta chain) was documented in a study of blood T cell repertoires in COVID-19. Looking at the study overall: T cells, B-cell-depleted T cells, or PBMCs provided the cDNA or gDNA that served as material.

The J segment lost 0 bases and the V segment lost 1 base, leaving 7 bases of the junction unmatched. The CDR3 sequence is 17 residues long. Germline V gives CDR1 KGHSH, CDR2 LQKENI. The protocol was immunoSEQ multiplex PCR, while the TCRdb copy is restricted to in-frame clones and leaves out a portion. Among about 290,000 clones, approximately 91% were seen once, and the ten largest hold 0.94%. This sequence joins TRBV18 and TRBJ2-3; 7 bases are a match to TRBD1. The sequence was collected from a woman between 40 and 50 years old who had recovered from COVID-19. Sequencing input: peripheral blood. As DNA, the CDR3 is TGTGCCAGCTCACCACGACAGGGTACCGCCAGCACAGATACGCAGTATTTT. The encoded protein is CASSPRQGTASTDTQYF.